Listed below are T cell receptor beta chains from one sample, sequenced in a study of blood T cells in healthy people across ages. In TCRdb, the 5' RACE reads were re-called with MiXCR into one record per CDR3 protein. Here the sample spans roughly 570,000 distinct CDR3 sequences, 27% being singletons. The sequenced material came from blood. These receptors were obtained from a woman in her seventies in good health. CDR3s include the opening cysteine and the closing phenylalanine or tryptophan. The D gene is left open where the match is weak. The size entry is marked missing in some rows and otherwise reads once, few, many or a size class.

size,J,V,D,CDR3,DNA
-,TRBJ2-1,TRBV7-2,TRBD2,CASSLNSRGGTYNEQFF,TGTGCCAGCAGCTTAAATTCACGGGGGGGCACCTACAATGAGCAGTTCTTC
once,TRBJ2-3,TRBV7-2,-,CASSLRLTATDTQYF,TGTGCCAGCAGCTTACGGTTGACTGCAACAGATACGCAGTATTTT
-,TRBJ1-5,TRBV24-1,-,CATSGGGGQPQHF,TGTGCCACCAGTGGGGGGGGAGGTCAGCCCCAGCATTTT
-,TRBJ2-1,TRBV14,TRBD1,CASSHGQGFYNEQFF,TGTGCCAGCAGCCACGGACAGGGGTTCTACAATGAGCAGTTCTTC
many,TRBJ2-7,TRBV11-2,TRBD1,CASTQGTGGFYEQYF,TGTGCCAGCACCCAGGGGACAGGGGGCTTCTACGAGCAGTACTTC
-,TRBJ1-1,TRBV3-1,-,CASSLDDGSLGEAFF,TGTGCCAGCAGCCTCGATGACGGCTCCTTGGGTGAAGCTTTCTTT
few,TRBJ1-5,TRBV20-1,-,CSARPEPREPQHF,TGCAGTGCTAGGCCGGAACCGCGGGAGCCCCAGCATTTT
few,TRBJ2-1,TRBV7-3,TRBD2,CASSVTADRTSGHWNEQFF,TGTGCCAGCAGCGTGACCGCGGACCGGACTAGCGGGCACTGGAATGAGCAGTTCTTC
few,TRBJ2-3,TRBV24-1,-,CATSERGARGTDTQYF,TGTGCCACCAGTGAGAGGGGGGCGCGCGGGACAGATACGCAGTATTTT
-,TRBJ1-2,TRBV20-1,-,CSAPGTVERGYTF,TGCAGTGCTCCCGGGACGGTTGAGCGTGGCTACACCTTC
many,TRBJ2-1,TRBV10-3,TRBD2,CAIMRQAGGSNEQFF,TGTGCCATCATGCGGCAAGCGGGGGGGAGTAATGAGCAGTTCTTC
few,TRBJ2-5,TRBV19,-,CASSISRGVTQCF,TGTGCCAGTAGTATAAGCCGCGGGGTGACCCAGTGCTTC
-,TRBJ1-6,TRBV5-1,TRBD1,CASSFGTALSPLHF,TGCGCCAGCAGCTTCGGGACAGCGCTTTCACCCCTCCACTTT
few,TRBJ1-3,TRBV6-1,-,CASSQMARRTSGNTIYF,TGTGCCAGCAGTCAAATGGCCCGTAGGACCTCTGGAAACACCATATATTTT
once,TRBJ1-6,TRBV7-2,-,CASSLGRLYNSPLHF,TGTGCCAGCAGCCTAGGACGGCTTTATAATTCACCCCTCCACTTT
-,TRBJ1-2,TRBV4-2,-,CASSQARPGPNYGYTF,TGTGCCAGCAGCCAAGCAAGACCAGGCCCTAACTATGGCTACACCTTC
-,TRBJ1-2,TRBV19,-,CASSIPGNPGKYTF,TGTGCCAGTAGTATTCCCGGCAATCCAGGGAAGTACACCTTC
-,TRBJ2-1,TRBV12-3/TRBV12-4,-,CASSLRTDYNEQFF,TGTGCCAGCAGTTTACGGACAGACTACAATGAGCAGTTCTTC
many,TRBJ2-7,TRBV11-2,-,CASSLGRPYEQYF,TGTGCCAGCAGCTTAGGTCGGCCCTACGAGCAGTACTTC
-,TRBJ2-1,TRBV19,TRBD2,CASSIRLAGGGNEQFF,TGTGCCAGTAGTATTCGTCTAGCGGGGGGAGGGAATGAGCAGTTCTTC
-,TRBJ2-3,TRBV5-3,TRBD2,CARSSGLARGTDTQYF,TGTGCCAGAAGCTCGGGACTAGCGCGTGGCACAGATACGCAGTATTTT
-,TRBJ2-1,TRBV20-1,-,CSALRTTNAGEQFF,TGCAGTGCCCTCAGGACTACCAATGCGGGTGAGCAGTTCTTC
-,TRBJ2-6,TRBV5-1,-,CASSLGDGAAGANVLTF,TGCGCCAGCAGCTTGGGGGACGGGGCGGCGGGGGCCAACGTCCTGACTTTC
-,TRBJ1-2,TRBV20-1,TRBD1,CSARSWTGIAYGYTF,TGCAGTGCTAGATCCTGGACAGGAATTGCCTATGGCTACACCTTC